These 20 T cell receptor beta chains were all obtained from the same sample, sequenced in a study of blood T cell repertoires in COVID-19. Here immunoSEQ multiplex PCR was the method, and the copy in TCRdb shows in-frame clones only, minus some. The sample contains over 400,000 clones, about 89% of which appear only once. The specimen was peripheral blood. These TCRs come from a woman aged 45-65 years with COVID-19, enrolled during active disease.

The count of this clone is one. This sequence joins TRBV11-2 and TRBJ2-3, with 15 bases fitting TRBD2. The V segment lost 5 bases and the J segment 5 bases; nucleotides outside the gene matches: 5. The CDR3 covers 16 residues. The germline V gene encodes CDR1 SGHAT and CDR2 FQNNGV. CDR3 coding DNA: TGTGCCAGCAGCGCGGGACTAGCGGGGGGAATAGATACGCAGTATTTT. This gives the protein CASSAGLAGGIDTQYF.

The chain's CDR3 is CASSQPGEPSGANVLTF. CDR3 coding DNA: TGTGCCAGCAGCCAACCAGGGGAACCCTCTGGGGCCAACGTCCTGACTTTC. V usage is TRBV3-1 (or the pseudogene TRBV3-2) and J usage is TRBJ2-6; D may be TRBD1 (6 bases). Trimming took 2 bases from V and 0 from J, leaving 11 bases between them. Germline CDR1 reads LGHDT; CDR2 reads YNNKEL (reference sequence). The CDR3 contains 17 residues.

The chain uses TRBV5-1 and TRBJ2-3; D is possibly TRBD1 (5 bases). Trimming took off 3 bases at V and 2 bases at J, with 13 bases between the two ends. Germline CDR1 is SGHRS and CDR2 is YFSETQ. CDR3 length: 15 amino acids. CDR3 residues: CASSSLQVDTDTQYF. The DNA for the CDR3 is TGCGCCAGCAGCTCATTACAGGTCGACACAGATACGCAGTATTTT.

V is TRBV10-2 and J is TRBJ1-3; D is perhaps TRBD1 (6 bases). V was cut by 8 bases and J by 0 bases, with 17 bases left in between. The CDR3 contains 16 residues. Germline V lookup: CDR1 WSHSY, CDR2 SAAADI. The CDR3 region is CASGEGVLLSGNTIYF. The CDR3 DNA reads as TGCGCCAGCGGGGAGGGGGTTCTACTCTCTGGAAACACCATATATTTT.

The genes are TRBV9 and TRBJ1-3; 10 positions match TRBD1. J lost 11 bases, V lost 0 bases, and 11 bases had no gene match. This CDR3 region has 16 residues. Germline values: CDR1 SGDLS, CDR2 YYNGEE. In DNA form, the CDR3 reads TGTGCCAGCAGCGTAGGACAGGGGGCCTATCCCCACGCCATATATTTT. Protein sequence: CASSVGQGAYPHAIYF. The full variable domain, its missing parts supplied by reference TRBV9 and TRBJ1-3, is DSGVTQTPKHLITATGQRVTLRCSPRSGDLSVYWYQQSLDQGLQFLIQYYNGEERAKGNILERFSAQQFPDLHSELNLSSLELGDSALYFCASSVGQGAYPHAIYFGEGSWLTVV.

This clone appeared once. The chain recombines TRBV5-1 with TRBJ1-1, with 11 bases fitting TRBD1. The CDR3 consists of 13 residues. The germline V gene encodes CDR1 SGHRS and CDR2 YFSETQ. J gave up 10 bases and V 4 bases, and 6 bases lay outside the gene matches. The DNA for the CDR3 is TGCGCCAGCAGCGACGGACAGGGGGCACGAGCTTTCTTT. Encoded protein: CASSDGQGARAFF.

This clone was observed a single time. The V call is TRBV7-6, the J call TRBJ1-1; D gene unclear. The CDR3 is 20 amino acids. Trimming removed 4 bases from V and 2 bases from J, with 29 bases in between. Germline V lookup: CDR1 SGHVS, CDR2 FNYEAQ. The CDR3, as DNA: TGTGCCAGCAGCTCCTCCTACCACTCATTGGAAACGGGGTATAACACTGAAGCTTTCTTT. This translates into CASSSSYHSLETGYNTEAFF.

This clone has just a few counts. The chain is built from TRBV6-6 and TRBJ1-2, with no clear D. There are 12 residues in the CDR3. Germline V gene lookup returns CDR1 MNHNY and CDR2 SVGAGI (reference sequence). Trimming cost V 5 bases and J 6 bases, with 10 bases left between them. CDR3 nucleotides: TGTGCCAGCAGTCCCAGTGATCATGGCTACACCTTC. It translates to CASSPSDHGYTF.

There are a few counts of this clone. This rearrangement joins TRBV5-1 to TRBJ1-2, with a weak D call TRBD1 (6 bases). Trimming removed 0 bases from V and 3 bases from J, with 9 bases in between. Germline lookup yields CDR1 SGHRS and CDR2 YFSETQ. This CDR3 is 14 amino acids long. The CDR3 nucleotides read TGCGCCAGCAGCTTGGTACAGGGTTACTATGGCTACACCTTC. Encoded protein: CASSLVQGYYGYTF.

J is TRBJ2-6 and V is TRBV14, with D possibly matching TRBD2 (6 bases). The ends were cut back, 1 base at V and 0 bases at J, with 16 bases in the middle. This CDR3 contains 19 residues. Per the germline V gene, CDR1 is SGHDN and CDR2 is FVKESK. The CDR3 DNA follows: TGTGCCAGCAGCCAAGGCGGGACGTCGGCGATCTCTGGGGCCAACGTCCTGACTTTC. Translated, it gives CASSQGGTSAISGANVLTF.

J is TRBJ1-1 and V is TRBV6-5, with no clear D. Deletions cut 2 bases from V and 4 bases from J, with 11 bases between. The germline V gene has CDR1 MNHEY and CDR2 SVGAGI. The CDR3 runs 14 residues. In DNA form, the CDR3 reads TGTGCCAGCAGTTACGGGAGGGATACCACTGAAGCTTTCTTT. It is translated as CASSYGRDTTEAFF.

This clone was observed once. This chain links TRBV24-1 with TRBJ2-1, with a weak D call TRBD2 (6 bases). This CDR3 has 14 amino acids. Trimming pared 4 bases from V and 7 bases from J, leaving 13 bases between. Germline loops: CDR1 KGHDR, CDR2 SFDVKD. The CDR3, as DNA: TGTGCCACCAGTGACCCCATGGAGGGAAATGAGCAGTTCTTC. It specifies CATSDPMEGNEQFF.

This sequence joins TRBV5-1 and TRBJ1-1; D possibly corresponds to TRBD1 (5 bases). The germline V gene encodes CDR1 SGHRS and CDR2 YFSETQ. The CDR3 has 14 amino acids. The V and J ends lost 4 bases and 3 bases respectively, with 13 bases between them. CDR3 nucleotides: TGCGCCAGCAGCCCAACCTGGGGGGACACTGAAGCTTTCTTT. Translating it yields CASSPTWGDTEAFF.

The chain combines TRBV29-1 with TRBJ1-2; D possibly corresponds to TRBD1 (5 bases). This CDR3 region has 10 residues. From germline, CDR1 is SQVTM and CDR2 ANQGSEA. Trimming shortened V by 4 bases and J by 7 bases, and 7 bases separated the two germline ends. DNA of the CDR3: TGCAGCGTTGGGGGCTCTGGCTACACCTTC. Its translation: CSVGGSGYTF.

This clone has more than one count but fewer than ten. J is TRBJ1-4 and V is TRBV6-6, with D tentatively TRBD1 (6 bases). This CDR3 is built from 18 residues. Looked up from germline, CDR1 is MNHNY and CDR2 is SVGAGI (reference sequence). Deletions cut 5 bases from V and 0 bases from J, with 19 bases between. This chain's CDR3 is CASSLNRAAFATNEKLFF. The CDR3 region has the DNA TGTGCCAGCAGTCTTAACAGGGCGGCGTTTGCAACTAATGAAAAACTGTTTTTT.

The V gene is TRBV5-6, the J gene TRBJ2-7; D uncertain. Trimming removed 4 bases at V and 5 bases at J, with 16 bases between. The CDR3 has 14 residues. Germline V gene data show CDR1 as SGHDT and CDR2 as YYEEEE. CDR3 in amino acids: CASSILGSLDEQYF. CDR3 coding DNA: TGTGCCAGCAGCATACTCGGGTCTCTCGACGAGCAGTACTTC.

V is TRBV9 and J is TRBJ1-2; D is possibly TRBD1 (5 bases). The ends were cut back, 4 bases at V and 10 bases at J, with 14 bases in the middle. CDR1 is SGDLS, CDR2 YYNGEE, per germline. This CDR3 contains 12 residues. CDR3 DNA sequence: TGTGCCAGCAGCCCTCACCGGGGGGACTACACCTTC. Translating it yields CASSPHRGDYTF.

This clone was observed once. The chain links TRBV7-3 to TRBJ1-2; D is perhaps TRBD1 (6 bases). V dropped 5 bases and J dropped 6 bases, with 28 bases sitting between them. The CDR3 covers 18 residues. The germline gives CDR1 SGHTA, CDR2 FQGTGA. The CDR3 loop is CASSLNGDTSTLGDGYTF. As DNA, the CDR3 is TGTGCCAGCAGCCTCAATGGGGACACCTCGACACTTGGGGATGGCTACACCTTC.

V and J are TRBV6-1 and TRBJ2-1; the D gene is possibly TRBD2 (6 bases). The V gene lost 1 base and the J gene lost 0 bases, with 10 bases spanning the gap. The CDR3 length is 16 residues. The germline V gene has CDR1 MNHNS and CDR2 SASEGT. The DNA of the CDR3 is TGTGCCAGCAGTGAAGTTGCGGGACCCTCCTACAATGAGCAGTTCTTC. It translates to CASSEVAGPSYNEQFF.

This chain joins TRBV19 and TRBJ2-7, with D tentatively TRBD2 (5 bases). There are 14 residues in the CDR3. V shed 3 bases and J shed 1 base, with 10 bases lying between them. Germline V gene lookup returns CDR1 LNHDA and CDR2 SQIVND (reference sequence). CDR3 nucleotide sequence: TGTGCCAGTAGTATTGATCGGACTTCCTACGAGCAGTACTTC. This codes for CASSIDRTSYEQYF. Full variable domain (outside the CDR3, taken from reference TRBV19 and TRBJ2-7): DGGITQSPKYLFRKEGQNVTLSCEQNLNHDAMYWYRQDPGQGLRLIYYSQIVNDFQKGDIAEGYSVSREKKESFPLTVTSAQKNPTAFYLCASSIDRTSYEQYFGPGTRLTVT.